Listed below are T cell receptor beta chains from one sample, sequenced in a study of CD4 T cells in relation to SARS-CoV-2 and coronaviruses. No antigen is known for these receptors. Sequencing was performed with immunoSEQ multiplex PCR; in TCRdb, only in-frame clones are kept and a portion is missing. The table has roughly 31,000 clones, about three quarters seen once; the top ten hold 9% to 15%. Sequencing was done on a sample of CD4+ T cells from PBMCs, cultured in vitro. These receptors originate from a human donor in good health. CDR3s include the opening cysteine and the closing phenylalanine or tryptophan. The D gene is left open where the match is weak. Some rows mark clone size as missing; the rest say once, few, many or name a class of expanded clone.

d_gene: NA
v_gene: TRBV11-2
j_gene: TRBJ2-4
abundance: NA
CDR3nt: TGTGCCAGCAGCTCCCCCGCGGCAGTAGCCAAAAACATTCAGTACTTC
CDR3aa: CASSSPAAVAKNIQYF

d_gene: TRBD1
v_gene: TRBV27
j_gene: TRBJ1-2
abundance: NA
CDR3nt: TGTGCCAGCAGCCCCAGGGGGCGGCAGGGCTACACCTTC
CDR3aa: CASSPRGRQGYTF

d_gene: NA
v_gene: TRBV5-1
j_gene: TRBJ2-3
abundance: NA
CDR3nt: TGCGCCAGCAGCTTTGAGAGCAGGACCACAGATACGCAGTATTTT
CDR3aa: CASSFESRTTDTQYF

d_gene: TRBD2
v_gene: TRBV19
j_gene: TRBJ2-2
abundance: NA
CDR3nt: TGTGCCAGTAGCGGACTAGCGGACCCAGCGAACACCGGGGAGCTGTTTTTT
CDR3aa: CASSGLADPANTGELFF

d_gene: NA
v_gene: TRBV20-1
j_gene: TRBJ2-3
abundance: few
CDR3nt: TGCAGTGCTAGTCTAGAGATGGTCACAGATACGCAGTATTTT
CDR3aa: CSASLEMVTDTQYF

d_gene: NA
v_gene: TRBV19
j_gene: TRBJ2-3
abundance: NA
CDR3nt: TGTGCCAGTCGACCCCCCGGGGGTAGGACAGATACGCAGTATTTT
CDR3aa: CASRPPGGRTDTQYF

d_gene: TRBD2
v_gene: TRBV2
j_gene: TRBJ2-3
abundance: NA
CDR3nt: TGTGCCAGTTCTGAGCGGGAGGGCAGAGATACGCAGTATTTT
CDR3aa: CASSEREGRDTQYF

d_gene: TRBD1
v_gene: TRBV6-6
j_gene: TRBJ1-6
abundance: NA
CDR3nt: TGTGCCAGCAGCCAGGGGGACAGGCAACCTTCACCCCTCCACTTT
CDR3aa: CASSQGDRQPSPLHF

d_gene: NA
v_gene: TRBV9
j_gene: TRBJ1-5
abundance: NA
CDR3nt: TGTGCCAGCAGCGGGGCAAATAGCAATCAGCCCCAGCATTTT
CDR3aa: CASSGANSNQPQHF

d_gene: TRBD1
v_gene: TRBV6-2/TRBV6-3
j_gene: TRBJ2-6
abundance: NA
CDR3nt: TGTGCCAGCACCCCCGACAGGGCCCCCTCTGGGGCCAACGTCCTGACTTTC
CDR3aa: CASTPDRAPSGANVLTF

d_gene: TRBD1
v_gene: TRBV30
j_gene: TRBJ1-5
abundance: once
CDR3nt: TGTGCCCGATCCGGGACAGGCGTTAAATATAGCAATCAGCCCCAGCATTTT
CDR3aa: CARSGTGVKYSNQPQHF

d_gene: NA
v_gene: TRBV2
j_gene: TRBJ2-7
abundance: NA
CDR3nt: TGTGCCAGCAGTGGAACGGGTGCCTCCTACGAGCAGTACTTC
CDR3aa: CASSGTGASYEQYF

d_gene: NA
v_gene: TRBV7-8
j_gene: TRBJ2-7
abundance: few
CDR3nt: TGTGCCAGCAGCACCCGGGACGGCTCCTACGAGCAGTACTTC
CDR3aa: CASSTRDGSYEQYF

d_gene: NA
v_gene: TRBV27
j_gene: TRBJ2-7
abundance: NA
CDR3nt: TGTGCCAGCAGCCAAAGGTGGGGCAATCCCTCCTACGAGCAGTACTTC
CDR3aa: CASSQRWGNPSYEQYF

d_gene: NA
v_gene: TRBV19
j_gene: TRBJ2-3
abundance: NA
CDR3nt: TGTGCCAGTACCAATGTAGCAGCAGATACGCAGTATTTT
CDR3aa: CASTNVAADTQYF

d_gene: TRBD2
v_gene: TRBV5-1
j_gene: TRBJ2-5
abundance: NA
CDR3nt: TGCGCCAGCAGCTTCAGGACTAGCGGGAGGTCCGAGACCCAGTACTTC
CDR3aa: CASSFRTSGRSETQYF

d_gene: TRBD1
v_gene: TRBV10-3
j_gene: TRBJ2-3
abundance: NA
CDR3nt: TGTGCCATCACCGGGACAGAAGGGGATACGCAGTATTTT
CDR3aa: CAITGTEGDTQYF

d_gene: TRBD1
v_gene: TRBV7-2
j_gene: TRBJ1-1
abundance: NA
CDR3nt: TGTGCCAGCATCCCAGACAGGGGCCTTGAAGCTTTCTTT
CDR3aa: CASIPDRGLEAFF

d_gene: TRBD1
v_gene: TRBV4-2
j_gene: TRBJ1-4
abundance: few
CDR3nt: TGTGCCAGCAGCCAAGGGACAGGGGGTGAAAAACTGTTTTTT
CDR3aa: CASSQGTGGEKLFF

d_gene: TRBD2
v_gene: TRBV5-1
j_gene: TRBJ2-7
abundance: NA
CDR3nt: TGCGCCAGCAGCGCGGGAGGCGAGCAGTACTTC
CDR3aa: CASSAGGEQYF

d_gene: NA
v_gene: TRBV2
j_gene: TRBJ2-3
abundance: NA
CDR3nt: TGTGCCAGCAGTGATGGCGGGGGCACAGATACGCAGTATTTT
CDR3aa: CASSDGGGTDTQYF

d_gene: TRBD2
v_gene: TRBV7-2
j_gene: TRBJ2-3
abundance: NA
CDR3nt: TGTGCCAGCCGTAGCGGGAGGGACACAGATACGCAGTATTTT
CDR3aa: CASRSGRDTDTQYF

d_gene: NA
v_gene: TRBV5-1
j_gene: TRBJ2-1
abundance: large
CDR3nt: TGCGCCAGCAGCTTGAGTAATAGGGCTGGTGAGCAGTTCTTC
CDR3aa: CASSLSNRAGEQFF

d_gene: TRBD2
v_gene: TRBV9
j_gene: TRBJ2-7
abundance: once
CDR3nt: TGTGCCAGCAGCGTAGATAGCGGGCCCTCCTACGAGCAGTACTTC
CDR3aa: CASSVDSGPSYEQYF

d_gene: TRBD1
v_gene: TRBV29-1
j_gene: TRBJ2-7
abundance: NA
CDR3nt: TGCAGCGTCGGGACAGCCAGCTACGAGCAGTACTTC
CDR3aa: CSVGTASYEQYF

d_gene: TRBD2
v_gene: TRBV11-2
j_gene: TRBJ2-5
abundance: NA
CDR3nt: TGTGCCAGCAGCTTTGCCGGGGGGGCCCTAGAGACCCAGTACTTC
CDR3aa: CASSFAGGALETQYF

d_gene: NA
v_gene: TRBV3-1/TRBV3-2
j_gene: TRBJ2-7
abundance: once
CDR3nt: TGTGCCAGCAGCCAAGATCTAGCTCTCACCTACGAGCAGTACTTC
CDR3aa: CASSQDLALTYEQYF

d_gene: NA
v_gene: TRBV4-3
j_gene: TRBJ2-1
abundance: NA
CDR3nt: TGCGCCAGCAGCCAAGAGAGCGGTAACTCCTACAATGAGCAGTTCTTC
CDR3aa: CASSQESGNSYNEQFF

d_gene: NA
v_gene: TRBV3-1/TRBV3-2
j_gene: TRBJ2-6
abundance: NA
CDR3nt: TGTGCCAGCAGCCAAGATGGGGAACCCGGGGCCAACGTCCTGACTTTC
CDR3aa: CASSQDGEPGANVLTF

d_gene: NA
v_gene: TRBV7-2
j_gene: TRBJ1-4
abundance: NA
CDR3nt: TGTGCCAGCAGCTTACTTAGCCCCCGGACAGCTTCAGGTGAAAAACTGTTTTTT
CDR3aa: CASSLLSPRTASGEKLFF

d_gene: TRBD1
v_gene: TRBV11-3
j_gene: TRBJ2-2
abundance: NA
CDR3nt: TGTGCCAGCAGCTTCCATTCAGGGGGTACGAACACCGGGGAGCTGTTTTTT
CDR3aa: CASSFHSGGTNTGELFF